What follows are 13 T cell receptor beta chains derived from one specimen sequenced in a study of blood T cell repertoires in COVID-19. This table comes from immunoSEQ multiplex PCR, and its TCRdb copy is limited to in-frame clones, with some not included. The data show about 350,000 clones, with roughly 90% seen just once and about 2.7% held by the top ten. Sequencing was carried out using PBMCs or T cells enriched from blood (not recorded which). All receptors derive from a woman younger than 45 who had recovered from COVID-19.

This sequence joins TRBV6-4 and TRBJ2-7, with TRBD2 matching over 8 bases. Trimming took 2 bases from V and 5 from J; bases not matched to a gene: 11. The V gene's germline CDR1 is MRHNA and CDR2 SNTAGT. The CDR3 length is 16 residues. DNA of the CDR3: TGTGCCAGCAGTGACAGACTAGCGACTTTAGGGGACGAGCAGTACTTC. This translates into CASSDRLATLGDEQYF.

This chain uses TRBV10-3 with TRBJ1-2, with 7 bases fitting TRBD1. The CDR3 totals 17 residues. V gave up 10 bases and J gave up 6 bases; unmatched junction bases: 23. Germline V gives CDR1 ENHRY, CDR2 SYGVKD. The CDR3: CATTQGVRVPEMDGYTF. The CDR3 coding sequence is TGTGCCACTACTCAGGGGGTAAGGGTACCCGAGATGGATGGCTACACCTTC.

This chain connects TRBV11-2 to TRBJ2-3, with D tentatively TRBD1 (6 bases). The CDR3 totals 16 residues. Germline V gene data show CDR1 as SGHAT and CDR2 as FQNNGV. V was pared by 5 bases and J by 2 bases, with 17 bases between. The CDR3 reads CASSARDNYYTDTQYF. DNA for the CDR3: TGTGCCAGCAGCGCCAGGGACAACTATTACACAGATACGCAGTATTTT.

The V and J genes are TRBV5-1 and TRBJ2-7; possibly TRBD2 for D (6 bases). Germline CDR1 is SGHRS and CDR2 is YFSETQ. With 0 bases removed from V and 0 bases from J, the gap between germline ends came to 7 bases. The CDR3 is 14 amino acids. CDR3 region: CASSLATSSYEQYF. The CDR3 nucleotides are TGCGCCAGCAGCTTGGCGACTAGCTCCTACGAGCAGTACTTC.

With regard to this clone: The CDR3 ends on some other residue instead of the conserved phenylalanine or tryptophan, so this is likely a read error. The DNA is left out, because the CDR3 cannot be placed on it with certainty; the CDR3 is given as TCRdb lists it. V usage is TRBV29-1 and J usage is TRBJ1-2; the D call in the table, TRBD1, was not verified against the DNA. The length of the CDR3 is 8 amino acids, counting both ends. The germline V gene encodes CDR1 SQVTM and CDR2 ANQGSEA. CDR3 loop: CSVETGEI.

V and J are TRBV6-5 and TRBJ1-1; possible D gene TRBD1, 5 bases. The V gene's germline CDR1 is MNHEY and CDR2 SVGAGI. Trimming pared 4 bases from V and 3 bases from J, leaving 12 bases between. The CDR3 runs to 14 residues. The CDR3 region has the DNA TGTGCCAGCAGTTGGCAGGGCGGGGACACTGAAGCTTTCTTT. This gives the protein CASSWQGGDTEAFF.

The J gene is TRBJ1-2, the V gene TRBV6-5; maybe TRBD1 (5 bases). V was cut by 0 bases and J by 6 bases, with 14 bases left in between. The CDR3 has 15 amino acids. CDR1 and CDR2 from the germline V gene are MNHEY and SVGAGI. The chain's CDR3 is CASSYSGGEGDGYTF. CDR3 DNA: TGTGCCAGCAGTTACTCGGGGGGAGAAGGGGATGGCTACACCTTC.

This CDR3 is CAIRPTVSGANVLTF. For the CDR3, the DNA is TGTGCCATCAGACCGACAGTCTCTGGGGCCAACGTCCTGACTTTC. J is TRBJ2-6 and V is TRBV10-3, with D maybe TRBD1 (5 bases). This CDR3 has 15 residues. Germline loops: CDR1 ENHRY, CDR2 SYGVKD. The V and J ends lost 6 bases and 0 bases respectively, with 9 bases between them.

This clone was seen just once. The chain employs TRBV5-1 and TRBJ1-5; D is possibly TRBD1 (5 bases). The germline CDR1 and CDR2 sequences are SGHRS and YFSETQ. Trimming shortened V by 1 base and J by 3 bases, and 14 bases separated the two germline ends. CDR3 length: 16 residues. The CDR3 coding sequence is TGCGCCAGCAGCTTGCAGGGACTCGGGGACAATCAGCCCCAGCATTTT. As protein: CASSLQGLGDNQPQHF.

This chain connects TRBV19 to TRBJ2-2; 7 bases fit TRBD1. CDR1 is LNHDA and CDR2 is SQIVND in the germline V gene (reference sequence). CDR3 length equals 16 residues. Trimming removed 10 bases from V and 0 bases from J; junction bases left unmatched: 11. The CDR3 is CATHISGGPNTGELFF. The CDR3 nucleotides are TGTGCCACCCACATATCAGGGGGACCGAACACCGGGGAGCTGTTTTTT.

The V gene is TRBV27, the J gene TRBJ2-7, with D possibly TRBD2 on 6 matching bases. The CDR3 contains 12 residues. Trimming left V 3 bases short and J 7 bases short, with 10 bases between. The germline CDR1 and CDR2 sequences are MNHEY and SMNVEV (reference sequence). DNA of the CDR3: TGTGCCAGCAGTTTTGCGGGGAGGGAGCAGTACTTC. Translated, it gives CASSFAGREQYF.

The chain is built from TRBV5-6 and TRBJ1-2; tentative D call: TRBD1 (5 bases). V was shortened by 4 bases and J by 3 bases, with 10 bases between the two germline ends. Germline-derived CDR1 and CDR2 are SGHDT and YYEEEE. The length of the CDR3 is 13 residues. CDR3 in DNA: TGTGCCAGCAGCGATGCAGGGTACTATGGCTACACCTTC. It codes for CASSDAGYYGYTF. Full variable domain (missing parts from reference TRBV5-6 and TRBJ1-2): DAGVTQSPTHLIKTRGQQVTLRCSPKSGHDTVSWYQQALGQGPQFIFQYYEEEERQRGNFPDRFSGHQFPNYSSELNVNALLLGDSALYLCASSDAGYYGYTFGSGTRLTVV.

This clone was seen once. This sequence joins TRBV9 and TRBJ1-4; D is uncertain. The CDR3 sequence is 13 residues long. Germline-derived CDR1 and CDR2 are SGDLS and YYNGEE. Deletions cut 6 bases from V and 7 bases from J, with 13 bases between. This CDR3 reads CASTSREGEKLFF. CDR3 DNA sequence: TGTGCCAGCACATCTCGGGAGGGTGAAAAACTGTTTTTT.